These T cell receptor beta chains were read from a single sample in a study of blood T cell repertoires in COVID-19. The table came from immunoSEQ multiplex PCR; TCRdb's copy has only in-frame clones and leaves some out. Found here are 200,000 or so clones, around 77% of them singletons; the top ten hold 15% to 20%. Sequencing was done on a sample of peripheral blood. All receptors derive from a man aged 60 to 75 with active or convalescent COVID-19. Both conserved end residues are part of each CDR3. Each record gives: clone size, J gene, V gene, D gene, CDR3 protein, CDR3 DNA. A D gene is named only where the DNA matches it firmly. A row's size may be missing; if present it is once, few, many or a size class.

abundance: -
j_gene: TRBJ2-5
v_gene: TRBV15
d_gene: TRBD2
CDR3aa: CATSKVAGGGRETQYF
CDR3nt: TGTGCCACATCGAAGGTAGCGGGAGGGGGAAGAGAGACCCAGTACTTC

abundance: few
j_gene: TRBJ1-1
v_gene: TRBV10-3
d_gene: -
CDR3aa: CAISGATGQNTEAFF
CDR3nt: TGTGCCATCAGTGGGGCGACAGGACAGAACACTGAAGCTTTCTTT

abundance: -
j_gene: TRBJ1-2
v_gene: TRBV6-2/TRBV6-3
d_gene: -
CDR3aa: CASSFNRRYGYTF
CDR3nt: TGTGCCAGCAGTTTCAACAGGCGATATGGCTACACCTTC

abundance: -
j_gene: TRBJ2-1
v_gene: TRBV6-5
d_gene: TRBD2
CDR3aa: CASIGGSGWYNEQFF
CDR3nt: TGTGCCAGCATCGGTGGTAGCGGGTGGTACAATGAGCAGTTCTTC

abundance: -
j_gene: TRBJ2-3
v_gene: TRBV6-2/TRBV6-3
d_gene: TRBD2
CDR3aa: CASSPRRTSGDHTQYF
CDR3nt: TGTGCCAGCAGTCCCCGACGGACTAGCGGGGACCATACGCAGTATTTT

abundance: -
j_gene: TRBJ2-3
v_gene: TRBV11-2
d_gene: -
CDR3aa: CASTQGVSTDTQYF
CDR3nt: TGTGCCAGCACCCAGGGTGTCAGCACAGATACGCAGTATTTT

abundance: -
j_gene: TRBJ1-1
v_gene: TRBV6-6
d_gene: -
CDR3aa: CASTREGPLMNTEAFF
CDR3nt: TGTGCCAGCACCCGGGAGGGGCCCCTTATGAACACTGAAGCTTTCTTT

abundance: -
j_gene: TRBJ2-2
v_gene: TRBV9
d_gene: TRBD2
CDR3aa: CASSALAGANTGELFF
CDR3nt: TGTGCCAGCAGCGCCCTGGCGGGGGCGAACACCGGGGAGCTGTTTTTT

abundance: -
j_gene: TRBJ2-7
v_gene: TRBV7-2
d_gene: -
CDR3aa: CASSLEGGPYEQYF
CDR3nt: TGTGCCAGCAGCTTAGAGGGCGGGCCCTACGAGCAGTACTTC

abundance: -
j_gene: TRBJ1-2
v_gene: TRBV20-1
d_gene: -
CDR3aa: CSPFAGYGYTF
CDR3nt: TGCAGCCCCTTCGCCGGGTATGGCTACACCTTC

abundance: -
j_gene: TRBJ2-1
v_gene: TRBV7-8
d_gene: -
CDR3aa: CASTPYNEQFF
CDR3nt: TGTGCCAGCACCCCTTACAATGAGCAGTTCTTC

abundance: -
j_gene: TRBJ1-2
v_gene: TRBV6-2/TRBV6-3
d_gene: -
CDR3aa: CASSSVRMGAPGYTF
CDR3nt: TGTGCCAGCAGTTCCGTGCGAATGGGGGCGCCGGGCTACACCTTC

abundance: once
j_gene: TRBJ2-7
v_gene: TRBV6-2/TRBV6-3
d_gene: TRBD2
CDR3aa: CASSYPTSGKFSYEQYF
CDR3nt: TGTGCCAGCAGTTACCCGACTAGCGGGAAGTTTTCCTACGAGCAGTACTTC

abundance: many
j_gene: TRBJ1-6
v_gene: TRBV5-1
d_gene: TRBD1
CDR3aa: CASSLAPTGDSPLHF
CDR3nt: TGCGCCAGCAGCTTGGCCCCTACAGGGGATTCACCCCTCCACTTT

abundance: -
j_gene: TRBJ2-3
v_gene: TRBV11-3
d_gene: -
CDR3aa: CASSPAELAVYTDTQYF
CDR3nt: TGTGCCAGCAGCCCCGCCGAACTAGCTGTTTACACAGATACGCAGTATTTT

abundance: -
j_gene: TRBJ2-5
v_gene: TRBV10-3
d_gene: TRBD1
CDR3aa: CAISESGRQGQQETQYF
CDR3nt: TGTGCCATCAGTGAGTCTGGTAGACAGGGGCAACAAGAGACCCAGTACTTC

abundance: -
j_gene: TRBJ2-3
v_gene: TRBV12-5
d_gene: -
CDR3aa: CASGTAVDTQYF
CDR3nt: TGTGCTAGTGGAACGGCGGTAGATACGCAGTATTTT

abundance: few
j_gene: TRBJ1-2
v_gene: TRBV7-3
d_gene: TRBD1
CDR3aa: CASSPTGGDYGYTF
CDR3nt: TGTGCCAGCAGCCCGACAGGGGGCGACTATGGCTACACCTTC

abundance: -
j_gene: TRBJ2-1
v_gene: TRBV3-1/TRBV3-2
d_gene: TRBD2
CDR3aa: CASSPPLAGAFSYNEQFF
CDR3nt: TGTGCCAGCAGCCCGCCCCTAGCGGGAGCATTCTCCTACAATGAGCAGTTCTTC

abundance: -
j_gene: TRBJ2-1
v_gene: TRBV4-3
d_gene: -
CDR3aa: CASSRLPILGGLAEQFF
CDR3nt: TGCGCCAGCAGTCGACTTCCCATTTTGGGGGGTTTGGCTGAGCAGTTCTTC

abundance: few
j_gene: TRBJ1-5
v_gene: TRBV4-1
d_gene: TRBD1
CDR3aa: CASSQGQGTNQPQHF
CDR3nt: TGCGCCAGCAGCCAGGGACAGGGGACCAATCAGCCCCAGCATTTT

abundance: -
j_gene: TRBJ2-1
v_gene: TRBV18
d_gene: -
CDR3aa: CASSPQGQAQFF
CDR3nt: TGTGCCAGCTCACCACAGGGGCAGGCGCAGTTCTTC

abundance: -
j_gene: TRBJ1-5
v_gene: TRBV4-1
d_gene: -
CDR3aa: CASSRQESDSNQPQHF
CDR3nt: TGCGCCAGCAGCAGACAGGAGAGCGATAGCAATCAGCCCCAGCATTTT

abundance: once
j_gene: TRBJ2-2
v_gene: TRBV2
d_gene: TRBD2
CDR3aa: CASQTDSGAGELFF
CDR3nt: TGTGCCAGCCAGACGGATAGCGGGGCCGGGGAGCTGTTTTTT

abundance: -
j_gene: TRBJ2-6
v_gene: TRBV11-2
d_gene: -
CDR3aa: CASSLAPQANVLTF
CDR3nt: TGTGCCAGCAGCTTAGCCCCCCAGGCCAACGTCCTGACTTTC

abundance: once
j_gene: TRBJ2-2
v_gene: TRBV5-8
d_gene: TRBD1
CDR3aa: CASSLHTGEWSGELFF
CDR3nt: TGTGCCAGCAGCTTGCACACAGGGGAATGGTCGGGGGAGCTGTTTTTT

abundance: few
j_gene: TRBJ1-2
v_gene: TRBV23-1
d_gene: -
CDR3aa: CASNLLNIGGGNGYTF
CDR3nt: TGCGCCAGCAACTTATTGAACATTGGTGGGGGCAATGGCTACACCTTC

abundance: -
j_gene: TRBJ2-2
v_gene: TRBV6-5
d_gene: TRBD2
CDR3aa: CASRGEGTTRELFF
CDR3nt: TGTGCCAGCAGGGGGGAGGGAACCACCCGGGAGCTGTTTTTT

abundance: -
j_gene: TRBJ1-2
v_gene: TRBV5-6
d_gene: -
CDR3aa: CASSLRGLEGGYTF
CDR3nt: TGTGCCAGCAGCTTAAGGGGTTTAGAAGGTGGCTACACCTTC

abundance: -
j_gene: TRBJ2-3
v_gene: TRBV5-1
d_gene: TRBD2
CDR3aa: CASSLRVAIAGREGRDTQYF
CDR3nt: TGCGCCAGCAGCTTGAGGGTAGCGATCGCAGGGCGGGAGGGCCGCGATACGCAGTATTTT

abundance: -
j_gene: TRBJ2-6
v_gene: TRBV18
d_gene: TRBD2
CDR3aa: CATELAGVTSGANVLTF
CDR3nt: TGTGCCACTGAATTAGCGGGAGTTACATCTGGGGCCAACGTCCTGACTTTC

abundance: many
j_gene: TRBJ2-1
v_gene: TRBV27
d_gene: -
CDR3aa: CASSPVGGGAYNEQFF
CDR3nt: TGTGCCAGCAGTCCCGTGGGCGGAGGCGCCTACAATGAGCAGTTCTTC

abundance: few
j_gene: TRBJ1-2
v_gene: TRBV12-3/TRBV12-4
d_gene: -
CDR3aa: CASSSRTVYGYTF
CDR3nt: TGTGCCAGCAGTTCCCGGACAGTCTATGGCTACACCTTC

abundance: -
j_gene: TRBJ1-2
v_gene: TRBV5-6
d_gene: -
CDR3aa: CASSLANAGFYGYTF
CDR3nt: TGTGCCAGCAGCTTGGCCAACGCAGGATTCTATGGCTACACCTTC

abundance: -
j_gene: TRBJ2-5
v_gene: TRBV6-1
d_gene: -
CDR3aa: CASSDPGPGGETQYF
CDR3nt: TGTGCCAGCAGTGATCCGGGCCCTGGAGGAGAGACCCAGTACTTC

abundance: -
j_gene: TRBJ2-1
v_gene: TRBV7-2
d_gene: TRBD2
CDR3aa: CASSPRLAGGNEQFF
CDR3nt: TGTGCCAGCAGCCCCCGACTAGCGGGAGGCAATGAGCAGTTCTTC

abundance: -
j_gene: TRBJ2-5
v_gene: TRBV28
d_gene: TRBD1
CDR3aa: CASRPGGRRETQYF
CDR3nt: TGTGCCAGCAGACCAGGGGGCAGAAGGGAGACCCAGTACTTC

abundance: once
j_gene: TRBJ2-7
v_gene: TRBV7-2
d_gene: TRBD2
CDR3aa: CASSSWTSGTYEQYF
CDR3nt: TGTGCCAGCAGCTCCTGGACTAGCGGTACCTACGAGCAGTACTTC

abundance: many
j_gene: TRBJ2-7
v_gene: TRBV5-3
d_gene: TRBD2
CDR3aa: CARKGSPSGRSNLSSYEQYF
CDR3nt: TGTGCCAGAAAAGGGTCCCCTAGCGGGAGGTCGAACTTAAGCTCCTACGAGCAGTACTTC